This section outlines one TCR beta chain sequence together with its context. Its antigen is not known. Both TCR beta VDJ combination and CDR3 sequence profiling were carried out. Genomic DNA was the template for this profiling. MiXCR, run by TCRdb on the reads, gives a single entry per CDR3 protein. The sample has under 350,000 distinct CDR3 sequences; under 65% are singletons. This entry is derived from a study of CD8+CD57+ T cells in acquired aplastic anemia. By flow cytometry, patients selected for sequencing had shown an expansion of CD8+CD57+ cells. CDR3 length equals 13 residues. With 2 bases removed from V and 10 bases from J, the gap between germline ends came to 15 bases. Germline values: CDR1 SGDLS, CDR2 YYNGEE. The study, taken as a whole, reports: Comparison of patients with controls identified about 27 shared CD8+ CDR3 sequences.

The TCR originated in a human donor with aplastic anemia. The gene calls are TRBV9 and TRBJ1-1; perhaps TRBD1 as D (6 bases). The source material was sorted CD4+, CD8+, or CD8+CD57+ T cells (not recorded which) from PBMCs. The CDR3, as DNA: TGTGCCAGCAGCGTTCGTCAGGGACATACAGCTTTCTTT. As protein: CASSVRQGHTAFF.